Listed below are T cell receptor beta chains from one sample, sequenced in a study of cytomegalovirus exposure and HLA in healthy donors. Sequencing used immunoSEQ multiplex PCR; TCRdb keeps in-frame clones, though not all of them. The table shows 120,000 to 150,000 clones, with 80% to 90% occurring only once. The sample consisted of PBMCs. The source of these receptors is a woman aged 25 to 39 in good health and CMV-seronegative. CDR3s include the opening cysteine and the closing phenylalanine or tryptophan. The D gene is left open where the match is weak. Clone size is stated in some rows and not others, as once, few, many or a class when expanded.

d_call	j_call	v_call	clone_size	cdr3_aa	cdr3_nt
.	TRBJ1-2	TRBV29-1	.	CSVEERGSRGSSWASFGRYTF	TGCAGCGTTGAAGAGCGTGGGTCTAGGGGATCAAGCTGGGCTTCGTTTGGGCGCTACACCTTC
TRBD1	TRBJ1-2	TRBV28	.	CASSPPGTGIYGYTF	TGTGCCAGCAGCCCCCCCGGGACAGGGATATATGGCTACACCTTC
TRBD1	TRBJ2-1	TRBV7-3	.	CASSFQGVDNEQFF	TGTGCCAGCAGCTTCCAGGGGGTCGACAATGAGCAGTTCTTC
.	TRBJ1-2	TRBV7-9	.	CASSRENYGYTF	TGTGCCAGCAGTCGTGAGAACTATGGCTACACCTTC
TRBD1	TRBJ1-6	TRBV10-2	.	CASSVGQGVDSPLHF	TGCGCCAGCAGTGTTGGACAGGGTGTTGATTCACCCCTCCACTTT
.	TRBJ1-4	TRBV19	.	CASSASDGFGEKLFF	TGTGCCAGTAGTGCCTCCGACGGGTTCGGTGAAAAACTGTTTTTT
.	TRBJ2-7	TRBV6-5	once	CASSYSITPLSYEQYF	TGTGCCAGCAGTTACTCGATAACACCCCTCTCCTACGAGCAGTACTTC
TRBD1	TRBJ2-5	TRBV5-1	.	CASSPGQGARETQYF	TGCGCCAGCAGCCCAGGACAGGGGGCGCGAGAGACCCAGTACTTC
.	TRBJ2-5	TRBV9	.	CASSLSLSVRGSRETQYF	TGTGCCAGCAGCTTGAGTCTTTCTGTTCGGGGTAGTAGAGAGACCCAGTACTTC
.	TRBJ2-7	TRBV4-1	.	CASSHPTGRGGYEQYF	TGCGCCAGCAGCCACCCCACGGGAAGGGGGGGGTACGAGCAGTACTTC
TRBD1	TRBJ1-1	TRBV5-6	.	CASSSPGQGNTEAFF	TGTGCCAGCAGCTCCCCGGGACAGGGGAACACTGAAGCTTTCTTT
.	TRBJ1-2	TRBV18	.	CASSPVGLYGYTF	TGTGCCAGCTCACCAGTTGGGCTTTATGGCTACACCTTC
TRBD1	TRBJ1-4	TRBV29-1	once	CSVTRGLGEKLFF	TGCAGCGTCACCAGGGGGCTAGGGGAAAAACTGTTTTTT
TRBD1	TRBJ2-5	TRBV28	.	CASSKGQVYQETQYF	TGTGCCAGCAGTAAGGGACAGGTGTACCAAGAGACCCAGTACTTC
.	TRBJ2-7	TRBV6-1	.	CASTKLLQGSYEQYF	TGTGCCAGCACTAAACTCCTGCAGGGGTCCTACGAGCAGTACTTC
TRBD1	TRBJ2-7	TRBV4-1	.	CASSPETGVGYEQYF	TGCGCCAGCAGCCCGGAGACAGGGGTAGGTTACGAGCAGTACTTC
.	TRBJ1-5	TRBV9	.	CASSVVGDSYPTPDSNQPQHF	TGTGCCAGCAGCGTAGTAGGAGACTCTTATCCTACACCCGATAGCAATCAGCCCCAGCATTTT
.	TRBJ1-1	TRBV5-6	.	CASSYDLGTPNTEAFF	TGTGCCAGCAGCTATGATTTGGGGACACCCAACACTGAAGCTTTCTTT
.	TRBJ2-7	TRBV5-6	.	CASTPGGGTSYEQYF	TGTGCCAGCACCCCGGGGGGCGGGACCTCCTACGAGCAGTACTTC
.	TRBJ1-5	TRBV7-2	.	CASSLLNSQPQHF	TGTGCCAGCAGCTTATTGAACTCTCAGCCCCAGCATTTT
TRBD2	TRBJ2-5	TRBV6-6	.	CASRPPPSGGETQYF	TGTGCCAGCAGGCCTCCCCCTAGCGGCGGCGAGACCCAGTACTTC
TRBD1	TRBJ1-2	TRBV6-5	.	CASRSGQGLSGYTF	TGTGCCAGCAGATCAGGACAGGGTTTGAGCGGCTACACCTTC
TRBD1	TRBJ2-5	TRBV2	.	CASNGQGGGGETQYF	TGTGCCAGCAACGGACAGGGTGGGGGTGGAGAGACCCAGTACTTC
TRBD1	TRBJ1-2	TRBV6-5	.	CASSYSQGGNYGYTF	TGTGCCAGCAGTTACTCGCAGGGGGGAAACTATGGCTACACCTTC
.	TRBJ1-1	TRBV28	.	CASSTGAGTEAFF	TGTGCCAGCAGTACCGGCGCGGGTACTGAAGCTTTCTTT
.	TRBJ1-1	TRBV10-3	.	CAIRQGGGTEAFF	TGTGCCATCAGACAGGGCGGCGGCACTGAAGCTTTCTTT
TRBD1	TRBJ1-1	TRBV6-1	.	CASRTGASLKAFF	TGTGCCAGCAGGACAGGGGCCTCTTTGAAAGCTTTCTTT
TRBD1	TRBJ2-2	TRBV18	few	CASSPATKGADTGELFF	TGTGCCAGCTCACCAGCGACCAAGGGGGCTGACACCGGGGAGCTGTTTTTT
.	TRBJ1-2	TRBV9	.	CASSPGGALNYGYTF	TGTGCCAGCAGCCCGGGGGGGGCTTTGAACTATGGCTACACCTTC
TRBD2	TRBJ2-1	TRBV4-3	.	CASSQDGAGGSNEQFF	TGCGCCAGCAGCCAAGATGGAGCGGGGGGCTCCAATGAGCAGTTCTTC
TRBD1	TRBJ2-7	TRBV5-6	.	CASSLGQGREQYF	TGTGCCAGCAGCTTGGGACAGGGTCGGGAGCAGTACTTC
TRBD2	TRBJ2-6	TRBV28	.	CASSLGGVPGANVLTF	TGTGCCAGCAGTTTGGGAGGGGTTCCTGGGGCCAACGTCCTGACTTTC
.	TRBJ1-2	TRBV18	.	CASSPVPGSDYGYTF	TGTGCCAGCTCACCAGTTCCCGGGTCCGACTATGGCTACACCTTC
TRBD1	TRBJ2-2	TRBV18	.	CASSLGQANTGELFF	TGTGCCAGCTCACTGGGACAGGCGAACACCGGGGAGCTGTTTTTT
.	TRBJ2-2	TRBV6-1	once	CATPGGGVYGELFF	TGTGCCACCCCTGGAGGAGGGGTTTACGGGGAGCTGTTTTTT
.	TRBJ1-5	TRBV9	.	CASSAGAGTQPQHF	TGTGCCAGCAGCGCAGGGGCAGGGACTCAGCCCCAGCATTTT
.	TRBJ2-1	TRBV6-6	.	CASSYEGVHEQFF	TGTGCCAGCAGTTACGAGGGAGTCCATGAGCAGTTCTTC
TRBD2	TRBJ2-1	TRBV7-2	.	CASSLGGLAEYNEQFF	TGTGCCAGCAGCTTAGGGGGACTAGCGGAGTACAATGAGCAGTTCTTC
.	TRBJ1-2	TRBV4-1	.	CASSQAPTDSVYGYTF	TGCGCCAGCAGCCAAGCTCCCACTGACAGTGTCTATGGCTACACCTTC
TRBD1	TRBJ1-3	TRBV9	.	CASSVATGNSGNTIYF	TGTGCCAGCAGCGTAGCGACAGGGAACTCTGGAAACACCATATATTTT
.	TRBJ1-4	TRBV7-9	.	CASSLIIATNEKLFF	TGTGCCAGCAGCCTTATCATAGCAACTAATGAAAAACTGTTTTTT
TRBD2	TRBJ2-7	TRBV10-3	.	CAISDPTSGGYEQYF	TGTGCCATCAGTGACCCGACTAGCGGGGGCTACGAGCAGTACTTC
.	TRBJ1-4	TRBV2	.	CASRDSGSNEKLFF	TGTGCCAGCAGGGACAGCGGCTCTAATGAAAAACTGTTTTTT
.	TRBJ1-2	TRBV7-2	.	CASSYDSGGYTF	TGTGCCAGCAGCTATGACTCGGGTGGCTACACCTTC
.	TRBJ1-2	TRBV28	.	CASSLSDSYGYTF	TGTGCCAGCAGTTTGAGTGACAGCTATGGCTACACCTTC
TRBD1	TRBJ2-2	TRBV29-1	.	CSVLGQVSTGELFF	TGCAGCGTGTTGGGACAGGTTAGCACCGGGGAGCTGTTTTTT
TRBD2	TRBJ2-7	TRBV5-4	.	CASSLESGGSYEQYF	TGTGCCAGCAGCTTGGAGAGCGGGGGTTCCTACGAGCAGTACTTC
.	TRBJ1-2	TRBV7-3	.	CASSLAGGNYGYTF	TGTGCCAGCAGCTTAGCGGGGGGCAACTATGGCTACACCTTC
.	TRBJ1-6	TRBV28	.	CASRELSYNSPLHF	TGTGCCAGCAGGGAGCTCTCCTATAATTCACCCCTCCACTTT
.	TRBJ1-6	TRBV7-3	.	CASSQQGRGSPLHF	TGTGCCAGCAGCCAACAGGGTCGGGGTTCACCCCTCCACTTT
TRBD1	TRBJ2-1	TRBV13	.	CASSLRQGAIYNEQFF	TGTGCCAGCAGCTTAAGACAGGGGGCTATTTACAATGAGCAGTTCTTC
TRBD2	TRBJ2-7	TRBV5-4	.	CASSLSPAGGPHEQYF	TGTGCCAGCAGCTTGTCCCCTGCGGGGGGCCCCCACGAGCAGTACTTC
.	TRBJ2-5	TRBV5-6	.	CASSSRGSQETQYF	TGTGCCAGCAGCTCCCGGGGGAGCCAAGAGACCCAGTACTTC
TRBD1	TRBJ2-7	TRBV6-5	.	CASSYGQGLSSYF	TGTGCCAGCAGTTACGGACAGGGACTTTCTTCGTACTTC
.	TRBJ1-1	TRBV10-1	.	CASSALEGVNTEAFF	TGCGCCAGCAGTGCCCTTGAGGGGGTTAATACTGAAGCTTTCTTT